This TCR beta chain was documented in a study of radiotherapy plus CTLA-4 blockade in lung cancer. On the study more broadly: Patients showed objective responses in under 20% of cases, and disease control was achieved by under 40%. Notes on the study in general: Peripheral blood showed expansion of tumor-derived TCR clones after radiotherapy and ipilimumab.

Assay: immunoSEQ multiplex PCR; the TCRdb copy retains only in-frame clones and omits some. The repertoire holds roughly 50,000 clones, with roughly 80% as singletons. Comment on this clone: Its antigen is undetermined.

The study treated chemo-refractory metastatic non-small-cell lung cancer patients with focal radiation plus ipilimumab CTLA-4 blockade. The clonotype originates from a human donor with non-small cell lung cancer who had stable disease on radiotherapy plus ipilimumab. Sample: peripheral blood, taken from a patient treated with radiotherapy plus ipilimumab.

The CDR3 protein is CASSVVTHETQYF. The CDR3 DNA reads as TGTGCCAGCAGTGTAGTGACTCATGAGACCCAGTACTTC. The chain uses TRBV6-1 and TRBJ2-5; D gene unclear. This CDR3 is 13 amino acids long. Trimming shortened V by 4 bases and J by 5 bases, and 11 bases separated the two germline ends. In germline, CDR1 is MNHNS, CDR2 SASEGT.